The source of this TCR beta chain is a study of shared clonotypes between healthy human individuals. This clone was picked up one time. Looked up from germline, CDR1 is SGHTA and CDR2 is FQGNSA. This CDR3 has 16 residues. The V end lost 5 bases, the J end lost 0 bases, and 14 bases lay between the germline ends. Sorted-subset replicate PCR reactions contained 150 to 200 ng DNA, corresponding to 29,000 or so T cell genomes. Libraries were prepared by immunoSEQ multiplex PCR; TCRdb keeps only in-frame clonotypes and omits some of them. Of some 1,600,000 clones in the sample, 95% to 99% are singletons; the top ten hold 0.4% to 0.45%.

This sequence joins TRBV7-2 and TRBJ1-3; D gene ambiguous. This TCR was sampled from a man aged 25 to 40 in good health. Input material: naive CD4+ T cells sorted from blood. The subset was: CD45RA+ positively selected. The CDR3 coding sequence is TGTGCCAGCAGCCCTCGTGGCAGCCTCTCTGGAAACACCATATATTTT. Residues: CASSPRGSLSGNTIYF.